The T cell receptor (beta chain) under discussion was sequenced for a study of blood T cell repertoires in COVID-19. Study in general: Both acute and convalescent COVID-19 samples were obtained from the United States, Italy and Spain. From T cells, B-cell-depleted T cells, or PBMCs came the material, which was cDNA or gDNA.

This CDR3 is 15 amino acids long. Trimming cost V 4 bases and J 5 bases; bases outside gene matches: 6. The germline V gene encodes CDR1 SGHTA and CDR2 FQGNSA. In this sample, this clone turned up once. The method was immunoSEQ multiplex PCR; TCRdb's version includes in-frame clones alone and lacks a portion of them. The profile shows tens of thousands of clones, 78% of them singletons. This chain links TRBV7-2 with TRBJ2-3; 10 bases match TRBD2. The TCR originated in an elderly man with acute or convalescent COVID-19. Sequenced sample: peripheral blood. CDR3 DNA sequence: TGTGCCAGCAGCTCACTAGCGGGGCTCGGAGATACGCAGTATTTT. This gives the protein CASSSLAGLGDTQYF.